This T cell receptor (beta chain) was sequenced during a study of patients and donors after allogeneic stem cell transplantation. Per the germline V gene, CDR1 is KGHDR and CDR2 is SFDVKD. The junction had 4 bases not matched to a gene; V was cut back by 3 bases and J by 5 bases. The CDR3 is 15 amino acids. This clonotype was found many times. TCRdb independently ran MiXCR on the RT-PCR reads; one entry per CDR3 protein. The profile shows 200,000 to 250,000 distinct CDR3 sequences, around an eighth of them singletons. The material sequenced was blood, either unsorted or a sorted T cell fraction (not recorded which). This receptor was identified in a human donor who was either an allogeneic HSCT recipient or a stem cell or donor lymphocyte infusion donor (not recorded which). It is not recorded whose cells these are; they may come from a transplant donor. The chain is built from TRBV24-1 and TRBJ1-5; TRBD1 matches 9 bases. CDR3 protein: CATSDPGTGHQPQHF. CDR3 in DNA: TGTGCCACCAGTGATCCCGGGACAGGGCATCAGCCCCAGCATTTT.